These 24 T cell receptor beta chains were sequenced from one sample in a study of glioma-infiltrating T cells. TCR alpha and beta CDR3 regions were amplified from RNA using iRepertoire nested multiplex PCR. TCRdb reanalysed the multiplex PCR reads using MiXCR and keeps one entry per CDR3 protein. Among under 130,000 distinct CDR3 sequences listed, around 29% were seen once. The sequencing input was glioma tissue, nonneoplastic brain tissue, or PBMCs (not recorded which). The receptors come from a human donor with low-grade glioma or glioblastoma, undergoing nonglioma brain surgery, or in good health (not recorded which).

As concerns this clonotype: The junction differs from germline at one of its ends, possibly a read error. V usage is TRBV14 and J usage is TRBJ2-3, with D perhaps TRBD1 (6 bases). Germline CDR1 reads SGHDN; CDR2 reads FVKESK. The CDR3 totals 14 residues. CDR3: CAGSQGYQGDTQYF. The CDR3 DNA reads TGTGCCGGCAGCCAAGGCTACCAGGGGGATACGCAGTATTTT.

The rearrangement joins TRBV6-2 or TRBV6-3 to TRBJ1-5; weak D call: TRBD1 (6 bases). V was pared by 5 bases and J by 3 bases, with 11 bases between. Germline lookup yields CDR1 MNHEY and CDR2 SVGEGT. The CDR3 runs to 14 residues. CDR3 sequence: CASSETGINQPQHF. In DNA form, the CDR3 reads TGTGCCAGCAGTGAGACAGGTATCAATCAGCCCCAGCATTTT.

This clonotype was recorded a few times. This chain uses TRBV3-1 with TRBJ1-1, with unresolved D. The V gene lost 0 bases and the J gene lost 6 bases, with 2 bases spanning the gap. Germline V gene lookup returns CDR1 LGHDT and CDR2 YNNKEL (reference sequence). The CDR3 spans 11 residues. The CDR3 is CASSQEAEAFF. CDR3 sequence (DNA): TGTGCCAGCAGCCAAGAGGCTGAAGCTTTCTTT.

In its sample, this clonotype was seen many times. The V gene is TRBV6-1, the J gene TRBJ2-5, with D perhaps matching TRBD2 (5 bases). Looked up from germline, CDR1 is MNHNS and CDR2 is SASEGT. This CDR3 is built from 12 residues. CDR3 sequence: CASRGNQETQYF. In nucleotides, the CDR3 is TGTGCAAGCCGGGGAAACCAAGAGACCCAGTACTTC.

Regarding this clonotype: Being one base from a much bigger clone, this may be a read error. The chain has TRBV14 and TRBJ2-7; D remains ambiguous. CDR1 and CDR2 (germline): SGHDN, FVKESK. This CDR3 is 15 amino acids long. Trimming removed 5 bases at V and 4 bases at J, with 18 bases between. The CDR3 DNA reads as TGTGCCAGCAGCGATAGTCTAATAACAGTGTACGAGCAGTACTTC. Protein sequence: CASSDSLITVYEQYF.

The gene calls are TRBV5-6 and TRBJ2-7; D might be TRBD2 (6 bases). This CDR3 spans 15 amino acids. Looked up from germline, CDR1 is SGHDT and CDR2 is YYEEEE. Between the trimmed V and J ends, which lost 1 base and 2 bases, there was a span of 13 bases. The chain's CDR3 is CASSLRSGLPYEQYF. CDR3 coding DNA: TGTGCCAGCAGCTTGAGGAGTGGACTACCCTACGAGCAGTACTTC.

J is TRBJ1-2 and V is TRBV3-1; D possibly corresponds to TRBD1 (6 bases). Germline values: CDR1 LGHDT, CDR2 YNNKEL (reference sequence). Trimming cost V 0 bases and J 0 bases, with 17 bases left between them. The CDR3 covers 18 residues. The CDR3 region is CASSQELPSRGSNYGYTF. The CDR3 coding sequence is TGTGCCAGCAGCCAAGAGCTCCCCTCCAGGGGTTCTAACTATGGCTACACCTTC.

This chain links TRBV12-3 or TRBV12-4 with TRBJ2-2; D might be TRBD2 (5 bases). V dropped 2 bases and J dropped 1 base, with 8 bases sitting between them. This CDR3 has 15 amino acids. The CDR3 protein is CASSLRGKNTGELFF. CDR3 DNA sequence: TGTGCCAGCAGTTTACGGGGAAAGAACACCGGGGAGCTGTTTTTT.

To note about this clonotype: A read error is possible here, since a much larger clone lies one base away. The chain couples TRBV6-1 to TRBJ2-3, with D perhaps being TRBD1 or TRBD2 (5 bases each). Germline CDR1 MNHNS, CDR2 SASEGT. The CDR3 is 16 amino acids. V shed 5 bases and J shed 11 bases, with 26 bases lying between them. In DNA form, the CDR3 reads TGTGCCAGCAGTTCTCAAGACGGGACCCCTATTAGCGAGCAGTATTTT. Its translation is CASSSQDGTPISEQYF.

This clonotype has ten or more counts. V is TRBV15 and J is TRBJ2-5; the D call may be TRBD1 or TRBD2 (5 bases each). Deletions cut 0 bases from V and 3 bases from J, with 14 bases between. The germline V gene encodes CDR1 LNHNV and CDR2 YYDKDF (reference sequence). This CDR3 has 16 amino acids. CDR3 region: CATSRDQWDRKETQYF. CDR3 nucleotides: TGTGCCACCAGCAGAGACCAGTGGGACCGTAAAGAGACCCAGTACTTC.

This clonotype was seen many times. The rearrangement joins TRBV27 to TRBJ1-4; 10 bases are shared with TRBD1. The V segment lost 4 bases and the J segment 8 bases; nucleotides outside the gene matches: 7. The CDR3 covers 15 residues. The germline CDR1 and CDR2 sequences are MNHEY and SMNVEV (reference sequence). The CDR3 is CASSSLGTGEEKLFF. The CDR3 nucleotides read TGTGCCAGCAGTTCCCTCGGGACAGGGGAAGAAAAACTGTTTTTT.

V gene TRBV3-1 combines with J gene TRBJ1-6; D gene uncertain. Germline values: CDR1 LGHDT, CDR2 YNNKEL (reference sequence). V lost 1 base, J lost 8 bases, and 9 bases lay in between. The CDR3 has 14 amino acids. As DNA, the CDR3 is TGTGCCAGCAGCCAAGTCATCGGGGATTCACCCCTCCACTTT. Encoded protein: CASSQVIGDSPLHF.

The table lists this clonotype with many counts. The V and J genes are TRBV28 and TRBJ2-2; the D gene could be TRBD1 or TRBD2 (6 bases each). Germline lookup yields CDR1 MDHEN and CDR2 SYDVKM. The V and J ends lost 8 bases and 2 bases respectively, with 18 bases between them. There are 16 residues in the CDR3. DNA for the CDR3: TGTGCCAGCGGAACTAGGAGGGGGATCAACACCGGGGAGCTGTTTTTT. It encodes CASGTRRGINTGELFF.

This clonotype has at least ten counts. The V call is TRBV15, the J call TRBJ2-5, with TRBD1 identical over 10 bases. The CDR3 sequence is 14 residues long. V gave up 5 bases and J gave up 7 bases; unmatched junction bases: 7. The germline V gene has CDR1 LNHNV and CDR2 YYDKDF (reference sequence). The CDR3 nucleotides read TGTGCCACCAGCCCGGACAGGGGGTGGGGGACCCAGTACTTC. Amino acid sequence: CATSPDRGWGTQYF. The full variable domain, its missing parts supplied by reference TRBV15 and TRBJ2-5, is DAMVIQNPRYQVTQFGKPVTLSCSQTLNHNVMYWYQQKSSQAPKLLFHYYDKDFNNEADTPDNFQSRRPNTSFCFLDIRSPGLGDTAMYLCATSPDRGWGTQYFGPGTRLLVL.

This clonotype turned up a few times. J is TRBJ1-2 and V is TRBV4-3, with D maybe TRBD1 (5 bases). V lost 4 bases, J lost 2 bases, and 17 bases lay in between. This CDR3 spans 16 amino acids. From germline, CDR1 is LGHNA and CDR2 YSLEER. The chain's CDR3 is CASSPNQGLNNYGYTF. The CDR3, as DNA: TGCGCCAGCAGCCCGAACCAGGGACTTAACAACTATGGCTACACCTTC.

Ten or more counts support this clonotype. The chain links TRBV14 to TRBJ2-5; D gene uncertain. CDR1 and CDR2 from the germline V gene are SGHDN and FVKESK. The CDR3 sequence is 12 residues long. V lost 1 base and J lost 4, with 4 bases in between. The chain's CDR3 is CASSQVSETQYF. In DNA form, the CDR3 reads TGTGCCAGCAGCCAAGTATCAGAGACCCAGTACTTC. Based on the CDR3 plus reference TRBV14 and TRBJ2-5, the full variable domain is EAGVTQFPSHSVIEKGQTVTLRCDPISGHDNLYWYRRVMGKEIKFLLHFVKESKQDESGMPNNRFLAERTGGTYSTLKVQPAELEDSGVYFCASSQVSETQYFGPGTRLLVL.

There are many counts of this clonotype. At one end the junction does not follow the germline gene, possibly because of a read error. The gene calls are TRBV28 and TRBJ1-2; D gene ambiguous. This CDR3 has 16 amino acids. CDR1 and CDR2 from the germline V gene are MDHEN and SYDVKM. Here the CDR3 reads CASSLAGTASNYGYTF. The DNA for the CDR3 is TGTGCCAGCAGTTTAGCTGGTACAGCGTCTAATTATGGCTACACCTTC.

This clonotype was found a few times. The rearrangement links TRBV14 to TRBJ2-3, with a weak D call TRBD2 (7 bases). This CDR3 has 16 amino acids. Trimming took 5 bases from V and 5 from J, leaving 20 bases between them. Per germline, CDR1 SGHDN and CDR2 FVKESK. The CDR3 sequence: CASSSGSGGRGDTQYF. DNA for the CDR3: TGTGCCAGCAGCTCTGGATCGGGGGGCCGAGGAGATACGCAGTATTTT.

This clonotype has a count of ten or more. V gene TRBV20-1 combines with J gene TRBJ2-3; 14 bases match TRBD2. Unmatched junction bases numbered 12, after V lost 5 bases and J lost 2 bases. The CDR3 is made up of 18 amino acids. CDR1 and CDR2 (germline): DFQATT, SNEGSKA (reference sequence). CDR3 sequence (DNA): TGCAGTGCTCCTAAGCCGGGACTAGCGGGGGACCTCACAGATACGCAGTATTTT. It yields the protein CSAPKPGLAGDLTDTQYF.

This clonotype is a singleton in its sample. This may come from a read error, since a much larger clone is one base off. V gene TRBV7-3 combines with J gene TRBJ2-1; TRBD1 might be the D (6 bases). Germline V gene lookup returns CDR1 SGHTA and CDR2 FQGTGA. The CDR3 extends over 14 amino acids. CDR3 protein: CASSLSQGDNEKFF. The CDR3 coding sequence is TGTGCCAGCAGCTTATCACAGGGCGACAATGAGAAGTTCTTC.

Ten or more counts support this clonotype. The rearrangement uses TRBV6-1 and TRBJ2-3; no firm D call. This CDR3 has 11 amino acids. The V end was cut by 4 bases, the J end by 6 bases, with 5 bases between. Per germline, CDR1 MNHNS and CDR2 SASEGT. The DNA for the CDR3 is TGTGCCAGCAGTGGGGCCGATACGCAGTATTTT. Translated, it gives CASSGADTQYF.

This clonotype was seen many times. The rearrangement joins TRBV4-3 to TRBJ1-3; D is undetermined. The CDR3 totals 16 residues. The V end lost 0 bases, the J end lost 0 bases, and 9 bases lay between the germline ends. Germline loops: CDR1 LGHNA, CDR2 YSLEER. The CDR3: CASSQDEVYSGNTIYF. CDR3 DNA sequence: TGCGCCAGCAGCCAAGACGAAGTCTACTCTGGAAACACCATATATTTT.

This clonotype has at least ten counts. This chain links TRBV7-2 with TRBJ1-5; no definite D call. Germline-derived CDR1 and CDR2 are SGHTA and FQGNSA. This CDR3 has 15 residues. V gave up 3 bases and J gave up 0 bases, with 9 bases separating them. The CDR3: CASSFTIDSNQPQHF. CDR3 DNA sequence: TGTGCCAGCAGCTTTACCATAGATAGCAATCAGCCCCAGCATTTT.

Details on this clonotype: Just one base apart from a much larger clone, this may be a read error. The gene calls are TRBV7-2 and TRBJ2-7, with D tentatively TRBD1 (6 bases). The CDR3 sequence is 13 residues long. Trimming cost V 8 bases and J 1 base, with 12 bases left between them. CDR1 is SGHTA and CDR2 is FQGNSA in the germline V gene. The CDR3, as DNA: TGTGCCAGCGGCAAGACAGGATCCTACGAGCAGTACTTC. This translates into CASGKTGSYEQYF.